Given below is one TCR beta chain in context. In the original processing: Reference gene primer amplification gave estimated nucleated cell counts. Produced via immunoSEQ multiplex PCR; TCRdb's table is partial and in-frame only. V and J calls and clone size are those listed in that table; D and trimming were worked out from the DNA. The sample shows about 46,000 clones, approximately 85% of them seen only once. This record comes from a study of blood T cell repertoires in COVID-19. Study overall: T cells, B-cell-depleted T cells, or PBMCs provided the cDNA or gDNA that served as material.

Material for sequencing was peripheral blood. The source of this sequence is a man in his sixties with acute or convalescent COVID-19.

The CDR3 is CASSILVANTEAFF. DNA for the CDR3: TGTGCCAGTAGTATACTGGTGGCGAACACTGAAGCTTTCTTT. J is TRBJ1-1 and V is TRBV19, with no clear D. Trimming removed 2 bases at V and 1 base at J, with 8 bases between. CDR1 is LNHDA and CDR2 is SQIVND in the germline V gene (reference sequence). CDR3 size: 14 residues.